The source of this T cell receptor beta chain is a study of brain T cells in children with intractable seizures. Sequencing was limited to surgery cases with top T cell transcript signatures in brain tissue. Turning to this clone: What it recognizes is unknown.

The CDR3 sequence is 14 residues long. The V end lost 0 bases, the J end lost 5 bases, and 7 bases lay between the germline ends. Germline V gives CDR1 LGHDT, CDR2 YNNKEL (reference sequence). Only in-frame clones appear in the TCRdb table, and some are missing; sequencing was by immunoSEQ multiplex PCR. The sample has 70,000 to 85,000 clones, approximately 89% seen once. Study-wide results and limits: HCMV serostatus was not known, and viral specificity came from CDR3 similarity only.

The specimen comprised peripheral blood, sampled at surgery. The chain is built from TRBV3-1 (or the pseudogene TRBV3-2) and TRBJ2-2; no reliable D call. The TCR was taken from a girl aged 2-10 years with Rasmussen encephalitis and intractable seizures. The CDR3 DNA is TGTGCCAGCAGCCAAGAGATTCAGACCGGGGAGCTGTTTTTT. It yields the protein CASSQEIQTGELFF.